This TCR beta chain derives from a study of regulatory dendritic cells for organ transplantation. CFSE-labeled sorted T cells met regulatory or mature dendritic cells for four to five days. The V gene end was trimmed by 3 bases and the J gene end by 0 bases; junction bases not matched to a gene: 5. CDR1 and CDR2 (germline): SGHNT, YYREEE (reference sequence). The CDR3 consists of 16 residues. This clone has a handful of counts. Its target is unknown. TCRdb's table, derived via immunoSEQ multiplex PCR, lists solely in-frame clones and lacks some. The table shows approximately 10,000 clones, with around 75% occurring only once.

This clonotype originated in a human donor in good health. The sequencing sample was made of memory CD4+ T cells from blood cultured with regulatory dendritic cells. Subset denoted: CD45RO+ memory T cells. The chain employs TRBV5-4 and TRBJ2-2, with 7 bases matching TRBD2. In DNA, the CDR3 is TGTGCCAGCAGCTCATCACTAGCGACGAACACCGGGGAGCTGTTTTTT. Translated: CASSSSLATNTGELFF.